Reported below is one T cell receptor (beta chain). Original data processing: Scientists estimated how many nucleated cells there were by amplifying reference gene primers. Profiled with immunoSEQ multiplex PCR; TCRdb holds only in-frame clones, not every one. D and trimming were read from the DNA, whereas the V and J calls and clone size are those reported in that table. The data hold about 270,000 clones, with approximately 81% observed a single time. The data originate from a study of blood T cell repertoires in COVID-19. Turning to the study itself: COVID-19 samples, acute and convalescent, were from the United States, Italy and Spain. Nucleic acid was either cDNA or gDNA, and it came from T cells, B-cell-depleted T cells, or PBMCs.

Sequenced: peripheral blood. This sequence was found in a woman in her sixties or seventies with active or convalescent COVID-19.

As DNA, the CDR3 is TGCGCCAGCAGCTTGCCGTTAGCGGGGACATACAATGAGCAGTTCTTC. It is translated as CASSLPLAGTYNEQFF. The chain couples TRBV5-1 to TRBJ2-1; 8 positions agree with TRBD2. The CDR3 is made up of 16 amino acids. The germline CDR1 and CDR2 sequences are SGHRS and YFSETQ. V shed 1 base and J 4 bases; nucleotides not matched to a gene: 7. The complete variable domain, with remaining parts taken from reference TRBV5-1 and TRBJ2-1, reads KAGVTQTPRYLIKTRGQQVTLSCSPISGHRSVSWYQQTPGQGLQFLFEYFSETQRNKGNFPGRFSGRQFSNSRSEMNVSTLELGDSALYLCASSLPLAGTYNEQFFGPGTRLTVL.